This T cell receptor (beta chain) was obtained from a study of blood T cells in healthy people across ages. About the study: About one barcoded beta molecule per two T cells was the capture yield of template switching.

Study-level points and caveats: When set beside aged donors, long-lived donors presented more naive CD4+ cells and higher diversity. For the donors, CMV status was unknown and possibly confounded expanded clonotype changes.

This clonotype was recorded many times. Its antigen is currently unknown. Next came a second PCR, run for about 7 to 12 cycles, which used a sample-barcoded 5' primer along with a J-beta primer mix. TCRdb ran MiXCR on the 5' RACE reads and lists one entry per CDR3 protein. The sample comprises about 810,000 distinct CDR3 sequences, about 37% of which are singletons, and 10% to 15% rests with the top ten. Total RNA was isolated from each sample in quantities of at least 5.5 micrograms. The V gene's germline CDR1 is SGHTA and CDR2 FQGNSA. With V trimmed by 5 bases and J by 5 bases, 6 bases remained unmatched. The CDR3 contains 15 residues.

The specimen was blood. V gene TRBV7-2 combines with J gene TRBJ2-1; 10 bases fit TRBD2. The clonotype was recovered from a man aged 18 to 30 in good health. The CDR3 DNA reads TGTGCCAGCAGCCGGCTAGCGGGGGTGAACAATGAGCAGTTCTTC. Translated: CASSRLAGVNNEQFF.